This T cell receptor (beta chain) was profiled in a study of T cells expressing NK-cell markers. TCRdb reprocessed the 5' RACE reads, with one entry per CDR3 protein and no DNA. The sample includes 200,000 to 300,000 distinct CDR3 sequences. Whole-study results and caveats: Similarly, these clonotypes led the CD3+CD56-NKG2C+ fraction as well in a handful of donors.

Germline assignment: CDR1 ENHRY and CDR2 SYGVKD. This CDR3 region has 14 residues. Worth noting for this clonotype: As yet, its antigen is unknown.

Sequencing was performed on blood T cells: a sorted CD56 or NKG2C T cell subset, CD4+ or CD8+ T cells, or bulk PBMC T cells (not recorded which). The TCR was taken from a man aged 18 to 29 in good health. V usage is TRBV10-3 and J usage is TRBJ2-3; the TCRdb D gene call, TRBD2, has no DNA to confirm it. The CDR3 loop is CAVGTSGRPDTQYF.